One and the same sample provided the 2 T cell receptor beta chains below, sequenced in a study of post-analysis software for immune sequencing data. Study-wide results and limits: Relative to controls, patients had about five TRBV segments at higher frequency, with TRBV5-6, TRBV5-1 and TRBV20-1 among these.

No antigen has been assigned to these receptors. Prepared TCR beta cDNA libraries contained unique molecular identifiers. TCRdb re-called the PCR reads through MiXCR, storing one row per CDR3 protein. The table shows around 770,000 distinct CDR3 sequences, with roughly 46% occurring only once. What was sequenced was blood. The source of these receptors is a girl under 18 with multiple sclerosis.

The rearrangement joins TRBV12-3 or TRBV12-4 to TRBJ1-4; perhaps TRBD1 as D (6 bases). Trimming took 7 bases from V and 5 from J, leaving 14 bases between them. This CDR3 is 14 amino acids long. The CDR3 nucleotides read TGTGCCAGCAACTCCGGGGGGCGGAATGAAAAACTGTTTTTT. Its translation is CASNSGGRNEKLFF.

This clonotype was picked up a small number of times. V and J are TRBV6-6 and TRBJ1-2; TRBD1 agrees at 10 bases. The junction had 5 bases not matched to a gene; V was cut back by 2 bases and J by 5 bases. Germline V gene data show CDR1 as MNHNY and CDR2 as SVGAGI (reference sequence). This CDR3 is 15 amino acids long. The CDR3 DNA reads TGTGCCAGCAGTTACAGCGACAGGGGGCATTATGGCTACACCTTC. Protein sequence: CASSYSDRGHYGYTF.